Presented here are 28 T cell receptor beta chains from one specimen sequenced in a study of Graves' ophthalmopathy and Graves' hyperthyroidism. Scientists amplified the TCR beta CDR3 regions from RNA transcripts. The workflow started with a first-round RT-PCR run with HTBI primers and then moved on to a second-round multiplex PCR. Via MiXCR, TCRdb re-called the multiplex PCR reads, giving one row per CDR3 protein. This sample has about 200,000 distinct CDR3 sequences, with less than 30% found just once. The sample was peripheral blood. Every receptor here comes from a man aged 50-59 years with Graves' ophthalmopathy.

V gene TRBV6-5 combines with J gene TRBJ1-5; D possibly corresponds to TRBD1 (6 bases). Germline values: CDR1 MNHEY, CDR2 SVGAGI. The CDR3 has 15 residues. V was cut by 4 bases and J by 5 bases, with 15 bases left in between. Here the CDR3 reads CASSSATGTYQPQHF. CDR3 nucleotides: TGTGCCAGCAGTTCCGCAACAGGGACCTATCAGCCCCAGCATTTT.

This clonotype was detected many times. The CDR3 nucleotides read TGTGCCAGCCGCCGGGACAGGGCCTACGGGAACACTGAAGCTTTCTTT. Translation gives CASRRDRAYGNTEAFF. V gene TRBV27 combines with J gene TRBJ1-1, with TRBD1 matching over 9 bases. Per the germline V gene, CDR1 is MNHEY and CDR2 is SMNVEV (reference sequence). This CDR3 has 16 amino acids. V was clipped by 8 bases and J by 1 base; unmatched bases: 11.

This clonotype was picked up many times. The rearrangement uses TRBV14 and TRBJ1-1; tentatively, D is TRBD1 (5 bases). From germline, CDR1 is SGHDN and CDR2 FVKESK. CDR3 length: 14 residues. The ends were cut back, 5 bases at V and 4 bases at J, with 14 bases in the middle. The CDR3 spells CASSIIAGTTEAFF. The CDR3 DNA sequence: TGTGCCAGCAGCATAATTGCCGGGACCACTGAAGCTTTCTTT.

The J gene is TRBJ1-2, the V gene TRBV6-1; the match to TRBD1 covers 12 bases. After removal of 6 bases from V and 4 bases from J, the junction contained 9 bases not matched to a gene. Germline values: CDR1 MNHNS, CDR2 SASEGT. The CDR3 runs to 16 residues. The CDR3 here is CASSPSGTGGSYGYTF. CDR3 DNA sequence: TGTGCCAGCAGCCCCTCCGGGACAGGGGGCTCCTATGGCTACACCTTC.

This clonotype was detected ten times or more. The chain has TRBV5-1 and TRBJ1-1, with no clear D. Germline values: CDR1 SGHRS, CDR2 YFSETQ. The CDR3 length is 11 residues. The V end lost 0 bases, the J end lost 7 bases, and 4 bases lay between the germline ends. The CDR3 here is CASSLAGEAFF. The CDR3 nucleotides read TGCGCCAGCAGCTTGGCCGGTGAAGCTTTCTTT.

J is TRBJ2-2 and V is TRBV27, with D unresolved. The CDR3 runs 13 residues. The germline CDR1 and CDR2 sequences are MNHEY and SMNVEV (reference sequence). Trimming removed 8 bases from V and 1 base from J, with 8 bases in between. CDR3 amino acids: CASRTVNTGELFF. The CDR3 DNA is TGTGCCAGCCGGACGGTGAACACCGGGGAGCTGTTTTTT.

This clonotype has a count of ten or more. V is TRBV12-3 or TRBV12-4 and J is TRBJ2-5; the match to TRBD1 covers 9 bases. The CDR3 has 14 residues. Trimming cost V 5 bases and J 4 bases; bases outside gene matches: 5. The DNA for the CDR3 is TGTGCCAGCAGTCCGACAGGGGGGGGAGAGACCCAGTACTTC. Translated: CASSPTGGGETQYF.

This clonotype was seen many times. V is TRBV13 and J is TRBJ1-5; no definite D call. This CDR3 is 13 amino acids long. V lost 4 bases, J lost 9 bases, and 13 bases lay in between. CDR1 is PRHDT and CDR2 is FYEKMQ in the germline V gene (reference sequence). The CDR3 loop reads CASSSGGGRPQHF. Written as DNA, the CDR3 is TGTGCCAGCAGCTCAGGAGGCGGCCGGCCCCAGCATTTT.

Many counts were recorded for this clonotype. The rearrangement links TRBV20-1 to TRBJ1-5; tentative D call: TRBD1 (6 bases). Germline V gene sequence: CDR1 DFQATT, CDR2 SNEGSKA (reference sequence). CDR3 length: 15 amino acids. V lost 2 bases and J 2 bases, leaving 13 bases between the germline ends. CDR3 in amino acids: CSARTGGGRNQPQHF. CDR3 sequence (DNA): TGCAGTGCTAGAACCGGGGGCGGGCGCAATCAGCCCCAGCATTTT.

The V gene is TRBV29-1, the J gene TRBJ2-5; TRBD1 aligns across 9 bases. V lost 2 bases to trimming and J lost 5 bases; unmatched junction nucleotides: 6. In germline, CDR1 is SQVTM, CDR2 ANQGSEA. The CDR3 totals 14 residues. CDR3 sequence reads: CSVESGQGYETQYF. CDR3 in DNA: TGCAGCGTTGAATCCGGACAGGGGTATGAGACCCAGTACTTC.

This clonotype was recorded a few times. The CDR3, as DNA: TGTGCCAGCAGTGAAGGGGCAGGGGTCTACGAGCAGTACTTC. It translates to CASSEGAGVYEQYF. The genes are TRBV6-1 and TRBJ2-7; the D gene is possibly TRBD1 (6 bases). The CDR3 totals 14 residues. CDR1 MNHNS and CDR2 SASEGT come from the germline V gene. V shed 1 base and J shed 3 bases, with 10 bases lying between them.

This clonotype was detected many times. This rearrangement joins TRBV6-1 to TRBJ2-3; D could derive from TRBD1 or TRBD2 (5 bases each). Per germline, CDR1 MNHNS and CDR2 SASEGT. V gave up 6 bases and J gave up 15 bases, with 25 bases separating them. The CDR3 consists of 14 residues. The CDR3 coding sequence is TGTGCCAGCAGCGGACAATCGCTACCGGGACCGAACTATTTT. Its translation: CASSGQSLPGPNYF.

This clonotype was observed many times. CDR3 sequence (DNA): TGTGCAGTATCGGGGACAGACTACGAGCAGTACTTC. Translating it yields CAVSGTDYEQYF. This chain joins TRBV6-1 and TRBJ2-7; TRBD1 agrees at 7 bases. The CDR3 contains 12 residues. Germline V lookup: CDR1 MNHNS, CDR2 SASEGT.

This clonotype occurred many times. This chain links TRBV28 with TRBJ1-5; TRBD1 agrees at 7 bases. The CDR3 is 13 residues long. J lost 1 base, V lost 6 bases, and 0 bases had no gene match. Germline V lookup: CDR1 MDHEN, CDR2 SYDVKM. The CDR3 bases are TGTGCCAGCAGACAGGGGAGCAATCAGCCCCAGCATTTT. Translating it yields CASRQGSNQPQHF.

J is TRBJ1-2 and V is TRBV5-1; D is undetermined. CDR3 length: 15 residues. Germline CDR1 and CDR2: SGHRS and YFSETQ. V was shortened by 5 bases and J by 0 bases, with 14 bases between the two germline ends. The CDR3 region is CASSMKTPSNYGYTF. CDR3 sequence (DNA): TGCGCCAGCAGTATGAAGACACCTTCTAACTATGGCTACACCTTC.

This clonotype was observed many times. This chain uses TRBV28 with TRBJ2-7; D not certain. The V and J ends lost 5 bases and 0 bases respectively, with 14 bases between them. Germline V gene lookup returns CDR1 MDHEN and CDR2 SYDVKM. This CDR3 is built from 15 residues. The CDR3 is CASSPSTGNSYEQYF. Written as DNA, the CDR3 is TGTGCCAGCAGTCCGTCGACTGGAAACTCCTACGAGCAGTACTTC.

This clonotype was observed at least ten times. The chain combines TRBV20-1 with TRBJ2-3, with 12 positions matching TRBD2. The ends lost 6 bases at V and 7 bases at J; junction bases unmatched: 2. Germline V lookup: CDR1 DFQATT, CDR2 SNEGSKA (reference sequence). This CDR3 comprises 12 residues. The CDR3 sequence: CSARTSGNTQYF. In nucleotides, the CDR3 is TGCAGTGCCCGGACTAGCGGGAATACGCAGTATTTT.

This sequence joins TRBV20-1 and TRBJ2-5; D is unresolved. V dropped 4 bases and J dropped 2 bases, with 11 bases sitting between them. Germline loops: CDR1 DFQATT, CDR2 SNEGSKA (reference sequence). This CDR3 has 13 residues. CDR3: CSAIGYKQETQYF. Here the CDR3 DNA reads TGCAGTGCTATCGGGTACAAACAAGAGACCCAGTACTTC.

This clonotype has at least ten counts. CDR3 sequence (DNA): TGTGCCAGCAGCGTCGGACCACTAGCGGGATTGGTCACCGGGGAGCTGTTTTTT. As protein: CASSVGPLAGLVTGELFF. The rearrangement joins TRBV11-1 to TRBJ2-2; 10 bases align to TRBD2. This CDR3 comprises 18 residues. After removal of 5 bases from V and 4 bases from J, the junction contained 13 bases not matched to a gene. CDR1 and CDR2 from the germline V gene are SGHAT and FQDESV (reference sequence).

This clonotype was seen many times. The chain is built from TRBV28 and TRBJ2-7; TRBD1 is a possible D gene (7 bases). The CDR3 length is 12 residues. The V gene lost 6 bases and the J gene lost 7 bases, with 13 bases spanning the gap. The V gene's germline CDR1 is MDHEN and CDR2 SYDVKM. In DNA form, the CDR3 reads TGTGCCAGCAGCTCGACAGGGAGGGAGCAGTACTTC. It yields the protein CASSSTGREQYF.

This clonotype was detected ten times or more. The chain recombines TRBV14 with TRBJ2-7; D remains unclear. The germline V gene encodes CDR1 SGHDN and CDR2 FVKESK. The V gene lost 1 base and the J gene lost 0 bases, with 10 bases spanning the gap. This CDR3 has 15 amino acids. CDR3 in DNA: TGTGCCAGCAGCCAAGGCCAGGTCAGCTCCTACGAGCAGTACTTC. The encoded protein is CASSQGQVSSYEQYF.

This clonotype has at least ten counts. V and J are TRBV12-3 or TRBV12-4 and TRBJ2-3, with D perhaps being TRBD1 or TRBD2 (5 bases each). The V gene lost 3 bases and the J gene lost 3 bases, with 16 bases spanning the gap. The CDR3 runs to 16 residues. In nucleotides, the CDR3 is TGTGCCAGCAGTTTCCGTGGTTGGGGGAATACAGATACGCAGTATTTT. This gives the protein CASSFRGWGNTDTQYF.

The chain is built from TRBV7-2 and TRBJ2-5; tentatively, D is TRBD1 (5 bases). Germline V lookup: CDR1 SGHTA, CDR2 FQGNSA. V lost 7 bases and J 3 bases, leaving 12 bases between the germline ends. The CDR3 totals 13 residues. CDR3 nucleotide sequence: TGTGCCAGCACCACCGACAGCGAAGAGACCCAGTACTTC. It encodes CASTTDSEETQYF.

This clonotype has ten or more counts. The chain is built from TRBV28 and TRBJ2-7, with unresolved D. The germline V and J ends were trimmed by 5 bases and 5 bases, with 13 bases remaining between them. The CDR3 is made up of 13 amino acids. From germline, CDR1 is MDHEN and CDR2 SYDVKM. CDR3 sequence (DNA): TGTGCCAGCAGTCCTGTCCCTAAGCACGAGCAGTACTTC. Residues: CASSPVPKHEQYF.

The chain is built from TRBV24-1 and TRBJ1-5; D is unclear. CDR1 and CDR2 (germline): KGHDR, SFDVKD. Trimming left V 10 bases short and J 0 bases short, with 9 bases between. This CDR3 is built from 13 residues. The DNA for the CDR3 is TGTGCCACGCAGCAGTATAGCAATCAGCCCCAGCATTTT. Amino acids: CATQQYSNQPQHF.

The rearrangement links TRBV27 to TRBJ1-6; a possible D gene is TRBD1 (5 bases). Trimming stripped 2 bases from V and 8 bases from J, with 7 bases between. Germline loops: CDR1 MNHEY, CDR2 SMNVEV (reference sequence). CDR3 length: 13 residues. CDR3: CASSLRGDSPLHF. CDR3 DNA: TGTGCCAGCAGTTTACGGGGCGATTCACCCCTCCACTTT.

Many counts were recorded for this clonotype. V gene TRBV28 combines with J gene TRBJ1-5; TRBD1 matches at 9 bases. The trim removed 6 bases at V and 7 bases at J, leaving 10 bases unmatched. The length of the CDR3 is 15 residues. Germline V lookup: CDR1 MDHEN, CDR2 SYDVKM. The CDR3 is CASRTPGQGYQPQHF. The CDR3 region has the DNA TGTGCCAGCAGAACACCGGGACAGGGATACCAGCCCCAGCATTTT.

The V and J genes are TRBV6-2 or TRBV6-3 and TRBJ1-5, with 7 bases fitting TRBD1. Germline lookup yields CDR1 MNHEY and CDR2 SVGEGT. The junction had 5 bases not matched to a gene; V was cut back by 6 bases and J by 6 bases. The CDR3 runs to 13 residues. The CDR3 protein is CASRTGNIQPQHF. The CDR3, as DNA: TGTGCCAGCAGGACAGGGAATATTCAGCCCCAGCATTTT.